Listed here are 13 T cell receptor beta chains from one sample, sequenced in a study of tumor-infiltrating lymphocytes in primary liver carcinoma. Without any cell sorting, about 20-31 mg of bulk tissue yielded co-extracted RNA and DNA. TCR beta cDNA was reverse-transcribed from 450 to 500 ng of total RNA. The reaction used a constant-region primer and ProtoScript II reverse transcriptase. It was through three nested multiplex PCR rounds of slightly modified ARM-PCR that TCR beta libraries arose. PCR rounds one and two used TRBV1-TRBV30 forward primers with a C-beta reverse primer for 10 cycles each. MiXCR, applied by TCRdb to the multiplex PCR reads, yields one record per CDR3 protein. Here the sample spans about 120,000 distinct CDR3 sequences, around two thirds being singletons. Sequenced: liver tumor tissue from sampling region 1. Indicated subset: tumor region T1, superior pole. The receptors derive from a woman in her sixties or seventies with primary liver carcinoma and hepatitis B virus infection.

Comment on this clonotype: Without the conserved terminal phenylalanine or tryptophan, this CDR3 likely stems from a read error. The CDR3 region is CASSQVGGRGLKLFC. CDR3 sequence (DNA): TGCGCCAGCAGCCAAGTTGGGGGCAGGGGCCTAAAACTGTTTTGT. The gene calls are TRBV4-1 and TRBJ1-4, with a possible D match to TRBD1 (6 bases). The germline gives CDR1 MGHRA, CDR2 YSYEKL. The CDR3 contains 15 residues. Trimming left V 1 base short and J 10 bases short, with 16 bases between.

This clonotype was detected a few times. The chain uses TRBV7-2 and TRBJ2-3; no firm D call. The ends were cut back, 1 base at V and 4 bases at J, with 6 bases in the middle. The CDR3 has 13 amino acids. The germline gives CDR1 SGHTA, CDR2 FQGNSA. CDR3 coding DNA: TGTGCCAGCAGCTTAGTTGCGTCAGATACGCAGTATTTT. Its translation is CASSLVASDTQYF.

In regard to this clonotype: Just one base apart from a much larger clone, this may be a read error. This CDR3 is missing its conserved last phenylalanine or tryptophan, likely due to a read error. The genes are TRBV12-3 or TRBV12-4 and TRBJ1-1, with TRBD1 matching over 8 bases. The junction had 6 bases not matched to a gene; V was cut back by 5 bases and J by 7 bases. The CDR3 runs 13 residues. The CDR3 nucleotides are TGTGCCAGCAGTCGAGGACAGGGCCGTGAAGCTTTCTCT. It codes for CASSRGQGREAFS.

Note on this clonotype: One end of the junction is discordant with germline, which a read error may explain. The V call is TRBV30, the J call TRBJ1-2, with D unclear. This CDR3 spans 12 amino acids. Germline loops: CDR1 GTSNPN, CDR2 SVGIG (reference sequence). CDR3: CAWSDADCGYTF. CDR3 in DNA: TGTGCCTGGAGTGACGCTGACTGTGGCTACACTTTC.

Worth noting for this clonotype: Possible read error: a much larger clone is one base away. CDR3 loop: CSCGGAGDGYTF. The CDR3 region has the DNA TGCAGCTGTGGCGGGGCGGGAGATGGCTACACCTTC. The chain combines TRBV29-1 with TRBJ1-2, with D maybe TRBD1 (5 bases). CDR1 and CDR2 (germline): SQVTM, ANQGSEA. Trimming pared 8 bases from V and 6 bases from J, leaving 16 bases between. This CDR3 is built from 12 residues.

Remarks on this clonotype: A much bigger clone sits one base away, suggesting this may be a read error. The CDR3 end shows no conserved phenylalanine or tryptophan, and so a read error is likely. This chain connects TRBV6-6 to TRBJ1-5; TRBD1 is a possible D gene (5 bases). Trimming removed 0 bases from V and 4 bases from J, with 13 bases in between. CDR1 and CDR2 from the germline V gene are MNHNY and SVGAGI (reference sequence). This CDR3 has 16 residues. The CDR3 loop reads CASSYSGREGNQPQHL. The CDR3 nucleotides are TGTGCCAGCAGTTACTCTGGCAGGGAGGGAAATCAGCCCCAGCATCTT.

In regard to this clonotype: A read error may produce the germline difference seen at one junction end. V is TRBV6-5 and J is TRBJ1-1; D uncertain. Germline lookup yields CDR1 MNHEY and CDR2 SVGAGI. CDR3 length equals 13 residues. CDR3 bases: TGTGTCAGCAATCGTATAGGGAACACTGAAGCTTTCTTT. Protein product: CVSNRIGNTEAFF.

The table lists this clonotype with a few counts. The germline gene is not matched at one end of the junction; a read error may be the cause. The chain employs TRBV7-8 and TRBJ1-5; D gene ambiguous. CDR1 and CDR2 (germline): SGHVS, FQNEAQ. The CDR3 runs to 14 residues. The CDR3 sequence: CASSWTRRDQSQHF. CDR3 nucleotides: TGTGCCAGCAGCTGGACTAGGAGGGATCAGTCCCAGCACTTT.

The J gene is TRBJ1-6, the V gene TRBV5-5; the D gene is possibly TRBD1 (6 bases). This CDR3 has 15 residues. Trimming removed 4 bases at V and 7 bases at J, with 15 bases between. The germline V gene has CDR1 SGHKS and CDR2 YYEKEE (reference sequence). The CDR3 loop is CASSMGGGDNSPLHF. The CDR3 DNA sequence: TGTGCCAGCAGCATGGGGGGGGGCGACAATTCACCCCTCCACTTT. Using reference TRBV5-5 and TRBJ1-6 for the parts outside the CDR3, the full variable domain is DAGVTQSPTHLIKTRGQQVTLRCSPISGHKSVSWYQQVLGQGPQFIFQYYEKEERGRGNFPDRFSARQFPNYSSELNVNALLLGDSALYLCASSMGGGDNSPLHFGNGTRLTVT.

The chain is built from TRBV19 and TRBJ1-5, with D uncertain. Germline V gives CDR1 LNHDA, CDR2 SQIVND (reference sequence). The CDR3 covers 14 residues. V lost 5 bases, J lost 4 bases, and 12 bases lay in between. The CDR3 DNA follows: TGTGCCAGTAGTTCTAACCCCCCGAATCAGCCCCAGCATTTT. It codes for CASSSNPPNQPQHF.

In this sample, this clonotype turned up a few times. The chain carries TRBV28 and TRBJ2-7; 8 bases fit TRBD2. The V segment lost 7 bases and the J segment 5 bases; nucleotides outside the gene matches: 16. The germline V gene encodes CDR1 MDHEN and CDR2 SYDVKM. The CDR3 consists of 16 residues. CDR3 sequence (DNA): TGTGCCAGCACCCGCCGGTCAGCGGGAGTTCAACACGAGCAGTACTTC. Translated: CASTRRSAGVQHEQYF.

Regarding this clonotype: Relative to the germline gene, one junction end is altered; a read error may explain this. This chain links TRBV11-3 with TRBJ2-1; 7 bases fit TRBD2. Germline V gene sequence: CDR1 SGHNT, CDR2 YENEEA. The CDR3 loop spans 17 amino acids. Written as DNA, the CDR3 is TGTGCTTGCAGCTTAGGTCGGGGGGAGTGGGGTGTCGATGAGCAATTCTTC. This translates into CACSLGRGEWGVDEQFF.

This clonotype was counted at least ten times. CDR3 amino acids: CASPPTGRRVLEQFF. The CDR3 DNA follows: TGTGCCAGCCCCCCGACGGGGAGGAGGGTCCTTGAGCAGTTCTTC. The genes are TRBV6-1 and TRBJ2-1, with a tentative D call TRBD2 (6 bases). Germline values: CDR1 MNHNS, CDR2 SASEGT. CDR3 size: 15 residues. V gave up 8 bases and J gave up 9 bases, with 23 bases separating them.